Below are 18 T cell receptor beta chains sequenced from a single sample in a study of Graves' ophthalmopathy and Graves' hyperthyroidism. Amplified material comprised TCR beta CDR3 regions derived from RNA transcripts. The workflow started with a first-round RT-PCR run with HTBI primers and then moved on to a second-round multiplex PCR. TCRdb passed the multiplex PCR reads through MiXCR, listing each CDR3 protein once. The table has 500,000 to 600,000 distinct CDR3 sequences, about 35% seen once. Sequencing used peripheral blood or thyroid tissue (not recorded which). The origin of the receptors is an adult man with Graves' hyperthyroidism.

The chain uses TRBV24-1 and TRBJ2-6; 7 bases agree with TRBD1. The CDR3 runs 17 residues. The V segment lost 4 bases and the J segment 1 base; nucleotides outside the gene matches: 6. Germline CDR1 is KGHDR and CDR2 is SFDVKD. The CDR3 DNA reads as TGTGCCACCAGTGACAATGACAGGGAGTCTGGGGCCAACGTCCTGACTTTC. Encoded protein: CATSDNDRESGANVLTF.

The V gene is TRBV5-1, the J gene TRBJ2-2, with 9 bases lining up with TRBD1. The CDR3 runs 16 residues. V lost 2 bases, J lost 6 bases, and 8 bases stayed unmatched. Germline V gives CDR1 SGHRS, CDR2 YFSETQ. The CDR3 nucleotides read TGCGCCAGCAGCTTCGCCGGGACAGGGCGATCCGGGGAGCTGTTTTTT. The encoded protein is CASSFAGTGRSGELFF.

This clonotype was recorded at least ten times. The rearrangement uses TRBV20-1 and TRBJ2-5; TRBD2 agrees at 13 bases. Trimming took 6 bases from V and 2 from J; bases not matched to a gene: 9. The CDR3 runs to 16 residues. Per the germline V gene, CDR1 is DFQATT and CDR2 is SNEGSKA (reference sequence). CDR3 amino acids: CSATGTSGKLQETQYF. CDR3 DNA: TGCAGTGCCACCGGGACTAGCGGGAAATTACAAGAGACCCAGTACTTC.

The rearrangement joins TRBV28 to TRBJ1-2, with 8 positions matching TRBD1. Trimming cost V 4 bases and J 7 bases; bases outside gene matches: 8. The CDR3 runs to 14 residues. Per the germline V gene, CDR1 is MDHEN and CDR2 is SYDVKM. The CDR3 reads CASSSHQGARGYTF. CDR3 DNA sequence: TGTGCCAGCAGTTCTCATCAGGGGGCTCGTGGCTACACCTTC.

The chain joins TRBV6-5 to TRBJ2-7, with 12 bases fitting TRBD2. Judging by the DNA end, TRBJ2-1 fits better; the J call may be wrong. The germline gives CDR1 MNHEY, CDR2 SVGAGI. The CDR3 sequence is 15 residues long. The CDR3 here is CASRPSGLAGFEQFF. CDR3 in DNA: TGTGCCAGCAGGCCCAGTGGACTAGCGGGATTTGAGCAGTTCTTC.

This clonotype was picked up many times. The chain employs TRBV7-2 and TRBJ1-3; no clear D. Trimming shortened V by 3 bases and J by 4 bases, and 10 bases separated the two germline ends. This CDR3 is built from 14 residues. Germline V CDR1 and CDR2: SGHTA, FQGNSA. CDR3 region: CASSLYGEGNTIYF. DNA for the CDR3: TGTGCCAGCAGCTTGTATGGGGAAGGAAACACCATATATTTT.

This clonotype was picked up a small number of times. The J gene is TRBJ2-7, the V gene TRBV4-1; the D gene is possibly TRBD1 (6 bases). V gave up 3 bases and J gave up 6 bases, with 12 bases separating them. In germline, CDR1 is MGHRA, CDR2 YSYEKL. There are 13 residues in the CDR3. CDR3 bases: TGCGCCAGCAGCCACAAGGGGGACGCCGAGCAGTACTTC. It encodes CASSHKGDAEQYF.

This clonotype has at least ten counts. V gene TRBV20-1 combines with J gene TRBJ1-1, with a possible D match to TRBD1 (5 bases). CDR1 and CDR2 from the germline V gene are DFQATT and SNEGSKA (reference sequence). CDR3 length: 13 residues. Trimming cost V 0 bases and J 7 bases, with 12 bases left between them. CDR3 protein: CSARDWSRDEAFF. CDR3 sequence (DNA): TGCAGTGCTAGAGATTGGAGCAGGGATGAAGCTTTCTTT.

This clonotype was found many times. V and J are TRBV5-1 and TRBJ1-2, with 8 positions matching TRBD1. V shed 0 bases, J shed 6 bases, and the junction held 4 bases outside the gene matches. From germline, CDR1 is SGHRS and CDR2 YFSETQ. The length of the CDR3 is 14 residues. CDR3 residues: CASSLVQGEHGYTF. The CDR3 DNA is TGCGCCAGCAGCTTGGTACAGGGGGAGCATGGCTACACCTTC.

V usage is TRBV20-1 and J usage is TRBJ2-5; 9 nucleotides agree with TRBD2. Judging by the DNA end, TRBJ2-1 fits better; the J call may be wrong. Germline values: CDR1 DFQATT, CDR2 SNEGSKA (reference sequence). The CDR3 spans 14 residues. CDR3 region: CSANGLAIGGEQFF. The CDR3 DNA sequence: TGCAGTGCTAATGGACTAGCGATTGGTGGTGAGCAGTTCTTC.

The V and J genes are TRBV25-1 and TRBJ1-2; 8 positions match TRBD1. The J segment lost 4 bases and the V segment lost 1 base, leaving 2 bases of the junction unmatched. This CDR3 region has 14 residues. Germline-derived CDR1 and CDR2 are MGHDK and SYGVNS. DNA for the CDR3: TGTGCCAGCAGTGAATCGGGGACAGGCTATGGCTACACCTTC. This encodes CASSESGTGYGYTF.

In this sample, this clonotype turned up many times. The rearrangement joins TRBV6-1 to TRBJ1-1; D unresolved. V lost 0 bases, J lost 5 bases, and 10 bases lay in between. The CDR3 totals 14 residues. Germline loops: CDR1 MNHNS, CDR2 SASEGT. The CDR3 protein is CASSEAPAETEAFF. CDR3 nucleotide sequence: TGTGCCAGCAGTGAAGCGCCCGCGGAGACTGAAGCTTTCTTT.

This clonotype was found a few times. This chain uses TRBV7-2 with TRBJ1-1; 12 bases map to TRBD1. The CDR3 runs 19 residues. The germline gives CDR1 SGHTA, CDR2 FQGNSA. The V and J ends lost 6 bases and 4 bases, in that order; junction bases with no gene match: 18. The CDR3 DNA follows: TGTGCCAGCAGTTTGAACGTGTTGGGGACAGGGGGCTTCGGCACTGAAGCTTTCTTT. Translation: CASSLNVLGTGGFGTEAFF.

CDR3 region: CASSHAGGSEAFF. The CDR3, as DNA: TGTGCCAGCAGTCACGCAGGGGGCTCTGAAGCTTTCTTT. The chain combines TRBV2 with TRBJ1-1, with 8 bases that match TRBD1. Germline loops: CDR1 SNHLY, CDR2 FYNNEI. V lost 5 bases, J lost 6 bases, and 5 bases stayed unmatched. CDR3 size: 13 residues.

Concerning this clonotype: A much larger clonotype is one base distant, so this may be a read error. The chain carries TRBV5-1 and TRBJ2-6; D is possibly TRBD1 or TRBD2 (5 bases each). The CDR3 has 16 amino acids. CDR1 is SGHRS and CDR2 is YFSETQ in the germline V gene. CDR3 in amino acids: CASTSPGVSGAKVLTF. As DNA, the CDR3 is TGCGCCAGCACCTCTCCTGGGGTGTCCGGGGCCAAAGTCCTGACTTTC.

This clonotype showed up many times. The chain carries TRBV6-5 and TRBJ1-5; D remains unclear. Germline CDR1 reads MNHEY; CDR2 reads SVGAGI. The CDR3 totals 13 residues. Trimming stripped 0 bases from V and 10 bases from J, with 10 bases between. The DNA of the CDR3 is TGTGCCAGCAGTTACTCGAGTGTAACACCCCAGCATTTT. Translating gives CASSYSSVTPQHF.

This clonotype was picked up many times. At one boundary the junction diverges from the germline segment, which might be a read error. The chain joins TRBV6-5 to TRBJ2-5; no clear D. This CDR3 has 12 residues. Germline CDR1 is MNHEY and CDR2 is SVGAGI. The DNA for the CDR3 is TGCGCCAGCAGCTACAACCAAGAGACCCAGTACTTC. Its translation: CASSYNQETQYF.

In its sample, this clonotype was seen many times. The chain combines TRBV12-3 or TRBV12-4 with TRBJ1-2, with 12 bases aligning to TRBD1. V lost 6 bases and J lost 3; bases outside the gene matches: 8. This CDR3 has 16 residues. The CDR3, as DNA: TGTGCCAGCAGACCCCGGGACAGGGGGCGCCACTATGGCTACACCTTC. Encoded protein: CASRPRDRGRHYGYTF.